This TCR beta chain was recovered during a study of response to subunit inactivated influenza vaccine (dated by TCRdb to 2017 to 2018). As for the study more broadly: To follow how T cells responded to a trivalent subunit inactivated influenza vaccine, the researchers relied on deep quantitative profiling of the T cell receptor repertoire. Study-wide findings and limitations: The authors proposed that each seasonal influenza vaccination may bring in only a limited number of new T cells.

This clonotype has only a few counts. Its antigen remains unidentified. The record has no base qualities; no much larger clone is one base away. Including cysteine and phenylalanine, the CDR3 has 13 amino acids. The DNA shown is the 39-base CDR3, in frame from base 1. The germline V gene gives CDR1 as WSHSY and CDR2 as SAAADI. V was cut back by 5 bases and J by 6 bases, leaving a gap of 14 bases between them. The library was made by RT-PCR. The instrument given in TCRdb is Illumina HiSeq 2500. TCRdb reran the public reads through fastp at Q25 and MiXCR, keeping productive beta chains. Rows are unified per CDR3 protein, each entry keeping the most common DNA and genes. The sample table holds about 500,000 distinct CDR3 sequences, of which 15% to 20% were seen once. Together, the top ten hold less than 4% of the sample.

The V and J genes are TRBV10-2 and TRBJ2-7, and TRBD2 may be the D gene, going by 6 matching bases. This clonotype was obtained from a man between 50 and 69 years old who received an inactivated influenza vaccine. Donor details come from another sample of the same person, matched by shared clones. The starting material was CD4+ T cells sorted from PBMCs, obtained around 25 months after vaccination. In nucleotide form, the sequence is TGCGCCAGCAGTCTGGCACTAGCTAGCGAGCAGTACTTC. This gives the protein CASSLALASEQYF.